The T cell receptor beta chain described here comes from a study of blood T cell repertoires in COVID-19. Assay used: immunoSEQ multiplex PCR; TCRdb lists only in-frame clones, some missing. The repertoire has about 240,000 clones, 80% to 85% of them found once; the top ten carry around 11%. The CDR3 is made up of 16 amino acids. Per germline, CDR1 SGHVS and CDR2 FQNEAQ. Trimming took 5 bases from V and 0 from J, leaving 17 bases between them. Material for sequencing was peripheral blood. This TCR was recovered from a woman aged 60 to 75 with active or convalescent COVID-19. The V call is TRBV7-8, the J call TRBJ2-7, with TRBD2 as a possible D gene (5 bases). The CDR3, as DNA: TGTGCCAGCAGCCTATGGGCTTTTGGGAGCTCCTACGAGCAGTACTTC. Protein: CASSLWAFGSSYEQYF.